This T cell receptor beta chain was identified in a study of T cells in tuberculosis. Background on the study: CD1B tetramers identified T cells specific for mycobacterial lipid GMM.

Assay: immunoSEQ multiplex PCR; the TCRdb copy retains only in-frame clones and omits some. The repertoire holds more than 70,000 clones, with roughly 93% as singletons. V was pared by 0 bases and J by 0 bases, with 11 bases between. In germline, CDR1 is SGHRS, CDR2 YFSETQ. The CDR3 sequence is 16 residues long. Thawed, overnight-rested PBMC were stained with GMM-loaded CD1B tetramer, viability dye and anti-CD3, then sorted. C32 glucose monomycolate from Rhodococcus equi was loaded onto the CD1B tetramers. Before cryopreservation, the sorted PBMC lost their CD14-expressing monocytes. Tetramer-negative cells, about 97,000 per donor, were also sorted.

This TCR derives from an adult woman with latent tuberculosis. The sample comprised CD1b-GMM tetramer-negative cells sorted from PBMCs. The V and J genes are TRBV5-1 and TRBJ2-3, with D uncertain. The CDR3 is CASSLGGSDSTDTQYF. The CDR3, as DNA: TGCGCCAGCAGCTTGGGAGGATCCGATAGCACAGATACGCAGTATTTT.